One and the same sample provided the 13 T cell receptor beta chains below, sequenced in a study of low-dose radiotherapy and immunotherapy resistance in tumors. TRAV- and TRBV-specific primers were used for first-strand cDNA, which covered alpha and beta chains. With a V-primer adapter and a constant-region primer, TCRs were amplified for approximately 19 PCR cycles. TCRdb analysed the reads with MiXCR anew, one entry per CDR3 protein. The profile shows 75,000 to 95,000 distinct CDR3 sequences, about 19% of them singletons. The time point was: before trial treatment. This material consisted of PBMCs, taken before treatment. The source is a male donor with prostate cancer.

The chain is built from TRBV20-1 and TRBJ2-1, with D possibly being TRBD1 or TRBD2 (5 bases each). V was pared by 0 bases and J by 7 bases, with 19 bases between. The CDR3 length is 16 residues. CDR1 and CDR2 from the germline V gene are DFQATT and SNEGSKA (reference sequence). The CDR3: CSARDPGPPGWNEQFF. CDR3 DNA sequence: TGCAGTGCTAGAGATCCGGGACCCCCAGGGTGGAATGAGCAGTTCTTC.

The chain combines TRBV9 with TRBJ2-5; 12 bases map to TRBD2. After removal of 4 bases from V and 0 bases from J, the junction contained 4 bases not matched to a gene. Germline V gene sequence: CDR1 SGDLS, CDR2 YYNGEE. The CDR3 runs 16 residues. The CDR3 DNA is TGTGCCAGCAGCCCCCTAGCGGGGGGGTACCAAGAGACCCAGTACTTC. Translating it yields CASSPLAGGYQETQYF.

The table lists this clonotype with many counts. The rearrangement joins TRBV12-3 or TRBV12-4 to TRBJ1-3; 10 bases fit TRBD1. The trim removed 3 bases at V and 7 bases at J, leaving 3 bases unmatched. The CDR3 loop spans 14 amino acids. Written as DNA, the CDR3 is TGTGCCAGCAGTTTTCTGGGACAGGGGAACACCATATATTTT. This codes for CASSFLGQGNTIYF.

For this clonotype: This probably arose from a read error, given a far larger clone one base away. V is TRBV7-9 and J is TRBJ1-1; D gene ambiguous. The germline gives CDR1 SEHNR, CDR2 FQNEAQ (reference sequence). Trimming shortened V by 6 bases and J by 0 bases, and 5 bases separated the two germline ends. The CDR3 is made up of 12 amino acids. The DNA for the CDR3 is TGTGCCAGCAGGCTCATGAACACTGAAGCTTTCTTT. It specifies CASRLMNTEAFF.

The chain employs TRBV7-9 and TRBJ2-1, with 9 bases lining up with TRBD2. Unmatched junction bases numbered 7, after V lost 11 bases and J lost 5 bases. This CDR3 region has 13 residues. Looked up from germline, CDR1 is SEHNR and CDR2 is FQNEAQ (reference sequence). The CDR3 sequence: CAADSGRHNEQFF. The CDR3 DNA reads as TGTGCCGCCGATAGCGGGAGACACAATGAGCAGTTCTTC.

This clonotype was detected many times. The gene calls are TRBV20-1 and TRBJ2-7; possible D gene TRBD1, 6 bases. This CDR3 has 14 residues. CDR1 and CDR2 (germline): DFQATT, SNEGSKA (reference sequence). V lost 6 bases and J lost 1, with 16 bases in between. The CDR3 DNA follows: TGCAGTGCCGAAGACAGGATAGGGTCCTACGAGCAGTACTTC. The encoded protein is CSAEDRIGSYEQYF.

This clonotype was detected once. The V gene is TRBV28, the J gene TRBJ1-1; D possibly corresponds to TRBD1 (6 bases). Germline V CDR1 and CDR2: MDHEN, SYDVKM. Trimming left V 10 bases short and J 2 bases short, with 20 bases between. The CDR3 loop spans 15 amino acids. CDR3 bases: TGTGCCACTTTGCAGGGGCTGGTAGGAAACACTGAAGCTTTCTTT. Its protein is CATLQGLVGNTEAFF.

As to this clonotype: No DNA is shown, since the ends of the CDR3 on it are uncertain; the CDR3 is the one TCRdb lists. The J gene is TRBJ2-2, the V gene TRBV7-6; TRBD1, as called in the table, went unchecked against the DNA. Germline CDR1 and CDR2: SGHVS and FNYEAQ. The CDR3 has 16 residues if both end residues are counted. CDR3 residues: CASSPNGGRTPGSCFF.

This clonotype was counted at least ten times. The rearrangement links TRBV9 to TRBJ2-7; TRBD2 matches at 8 bases. J was trimmed by 1 base and V by 0 bases; bases with no gene match: 3. In germline, CDR1 is SGDLS, CDR2 YYNGEE. The length of the CDR3 is 15 residues. CDR3 sequence: CASSVDGLASYEQYF. The DNA for the CDR3 is TGTGCCAGCAGCGTAGACGGACTAGCTTCCTACGAGCAGTACTTC.

A single count supports this clonotype. It differs at one base from a far larger clone, so likely a read error. V gene TRBV27 combines with J gene TRBJ2-2; TRBD1 agrees at 8 bases. The CDR3 covers 16 residues. From germline, CDR1 is MNHEY and CDR2 SMNVEV (reference sequence). The CDR3 DNA sequence: TGTACCAGCATAACTGGACAGGGCGTATGGGCCGGGGAGCTGTTTTTT. Its protein product is CTSITGQGVWAGELFF.

This sequence joins TRBV9 and TRBJ2-3; 8 nucleotides agree with TRBD2. This CDR3 is 17 amino acids long. Unmatched junction bases numbered 7, after V lost 0 bases and J lost 1 base. Per germline, CDR1 SGDLS and CDR2 YYNGEE. The CDR3 DNA follows: TGTGCCAGCAGCGTAGAGGGCCTAGCGGGCCGCACAGATACGCAGTATTTT. As protein: CASSVEGLAGRTDTQYF.

This clonotype was seen ten or more times. The chain carries TRBV29-1 and TRBJ2-7; the D gene is possibly TRBD1 (5 bases). The V end lost 2 bases, the J end lost 3 bases, and 14 bases lay between the germline ends. The CDR3 has 14 amino acids. CDR1 is SQVTM, CDR2 ANQGSEA, per germline. DNA for the CDR3: TGCAGCGTTGAAACGGACACCCCCATCTACGAGCAGTACTTC. Its protein product is CSVETDTPIYEQYF.

This clonotype came up many times. The V call is TRBV20-1, the J call TRBJ1-3; D remains unclear. V was shortened by 0 bases and J by 4 bases, with 13 bases between the two germline ends. CDR1 DFQATT and CDR2 SNEGSKA come from the germline V gene (reference sequence). The CDR3 is made up of 15 amino acids. The CDR3 nucleotides are TGCAGTGCTAGAGATATCGGGAGAACGGGAAACACCATATATTTT. This sequence encodes CSARDIGRTGNTIYF.